This TCR beta chain is drawn from a study of untreated major depressive disorder. Enrichment usually gave approximately 95% pure CD4+ T cells. The V end was cut by 5 bases, the J end by 2 bases, with 3 bases between. The germline gives CDR1 MNHEY, CDR2 SMNVEV (reference sequence). The CDR3 extends over 11 amino acids. Repertoires were generated with immunoSEQ multiplex PCR, while TCRdb's copy carries only in-frame clones and drops some. Of tens of thousands of clones in the sample, approximately 92% were seen once. The source material was CD4+ T cells from PBMCs. This sequence was found in a man aged 25 to 40 in good health. The chain links TRBV27 to TRBJ1-2; no clear D. CDR3 nucleotide sequence: TGTGCCAGCAGTAACAACTATGGCTACACCTTC. It is translated as CASSNNYGYTF.